These 26 T cell receptor beta chains originate from one sample sequenced in a study of T-cell memory formation after mild COVID-19. TCRdb processed the 5' RACE reads anew with MiXCR; each CDR3 protein has one entry. The sample lists approximately 150,000 distinct CDR3 sequences; 14% were seen once. Source material: PBMCs or a T cell subset sorted from them (not recorded which). The origin of the receptors is an adult woman who had mild COVID-19 (a few samples of this study predate the infection). Cell type and time point are not known.

V and J are TRBV4-3 and TRBJ2-3, with 13 bases matching TRBD2. Germline CDR1 reads LGHNA; CDR2 reads YSLEER. V shed 1 base, J shed 3 bases, and the junction held 4 bases outside the gene matches. The CDR3 extends over 17 amino acids. The CDR3 DNA reads as TGCGCCAGCAGCCAAGTCCCGGGACTAGCGGGGACAGATACGCAGTATTTT. This codes for CASSQVPGLAGTDTQYF.

The sample holds a few counts of this clonotype. The chain joins TRBV4-1 to TRBJ2-5; 8 nucleotides match TRBD2. Germline CDR1 is MGHRA and CDR2 is YSYEKL. With V trimmed by 3 bases and J by 2 bases, 2 bases remained unmatched. The CDR3 runs to 14 residues. The CDR3 spells CASSQTGGQETQYF. Written as DNA, the CDR3 is TGCGCCAGCAGCCAGACGGGGGGGCAAGAGACCCAGTACTTC.

In this sample, this clonotype turned up a few times. This chain uses TRBV12-3 or TRBV12-4 with TRBJ2-1; 10 bases agree with TRBD2. The CDR3 is 20 residues long. Trimming removed 7 bases from V and 2 bases from J; junction bases left unmatched: 20. The DNA for the CDR3 is TGTGCCAGCAAATTTAGGTTGTCCCCTTTAGCGGGAGGTACCTACAATGAGCAGTTCTTC. This encodes CASKFRLSPLAGGTYNEQFF.

This chain connects TRBV27 to TRBJ1-6, with 8 bases aligning to TRBD1. Germline V CDR1 and CDR2: MNHEY, SMNVEV (reference sequence). This CDR3 contains 15 residues. The trim removed 10 bases at V and 6 bases at J, leaving 11 bases unmatched. For the CDR3, the DNA is TGTGCCACCGCTCCAGGGGGCATTGGTAATTCACCCCTCCACTTT. Amino acids: CATAPGGIGNSPLHF.

As for this clonotype: A much larger clonotype is one base distant, so this may be a read error. The CDR3 protein is CSARGVAGDLGEQFF. The CDR3 DNA follows: TGCAGTGCAAGGGGAGTAGCGGGAGATCTGGGTGAGCAGTTCTTC. The J gene is TRBJ2-1, the V gene TRBV20-1; 9 bases agree with TRBD2. The germline gives CDR1 DFQATT, CDR2 SNEGSKA (reference sequence). With V trimmed by 6 bases and J by 9 bases, 15 bases remained unmatched. This CDR3 is built from 15 residues.

V gene TRBV4-1 combines with J gene TRBJ2-7, with 9 positions matching TRBD1. Losses at the gene ends were 5 bases for V and 5 bases for J; bases not matched to a gene: 13. There are 16 residues in the CDR3. Germline loops: CDR1 MGHRA, CDR2 YSYEKL. CDR3 sequence: CASSSYRGRVVHEQYF. In nucleotides, the CDR3 is TGCGCCAGCAGCTCGTACAGGGGGCGCGTGGTCCACGAGCAGTACTTC.

This chain links TRBV4-2 with TRBJ2-7, with 9 positions matching TRBD2. Germline CDR1 reads LGHNA; CDR2 reads YNFKEQ. V gave up 0 bases and J gave up 2 bases; unmatched junction bases: 8. The length of the CDR3 is 17 residues. The CDR3: CASSQDLFAGGPYEQYF. Written as DNA, the CDR3 is TGTGCCAGCAGCCAAGACCTCTTTGCGGGAGGGCCCTACGAGCAGTACTTC.

This clonotype has ten or more counts. The chain employs TRBV2 and TRBJ1-5; 7 nucleotides match TRBD1. The CDR3 is 14 residues long. Germline trimming cut 6 bases from V and 0 bases from J; bases unmatched to any gene: 2. Germline values: CDR1 SNHLY, CDR2 FYNNEI. The CDR3 bases are TGTGCCAGCAGAGGGGACAGTAGCAATCAGCCCCAGCATTTT. It is translated as CASRGDSSNQPQHF.

The chain couples TRBV7-9 to TRBJ2-7; D is perhaps TRBD1 or TRBD2 (5 bases each). V shed 1 base and J shed 4 bases, with 17 bases lying between them. CDR3 size: 16 residues. Germline loops: CDR1 SEHNR, CDR2 FQNEAQ (reference sequence). The CDR3 DNA reads TGTGCCAGCAGCTTAGTGAGAACAGCCTGGGGGTACGAGCAGTACTTC. This translates into CASSLVRTAWGYEQYF.

V usage is TRBV5-6 and J usage is TRBJ1-1; tentatively, D is TRBD1 (6 bases). This CDR3 is 15 amino acids long. V shed 4 bases and J shed 1 base, with 14 bases lying between them. CDR1 and CDR2 from the germline V gene are SGHDT and YYEEEE. For the CDR3, the DNA is TGTGCCAGCAGCCCGGAACCGACAGGGAACACTGAAGCTTTCTTT. Protein: CASSPEPTGNTEAFF.

The table lists this clonotype with many counts. The chain uses TRBV15 and TRBJ2-1; D is unresolved. This CDR3 has 15 amino acids. Germline V CDR1 and CDR2: LNHNV, YYDKDF (reference sequence). V lost 1 base and J lost 0, with 7 bases in between. CDR3 DNA: TGTGCCACCAGCAGAGTAAAGAGCTCCTACAATGAGCAGTTCTTC. Translating gives CATSRVKSSYNEQFF.

This clonotype was detected a few times. The rearrangement uses TRBV10-3 and TRBJ2-3, with D unclear. Trimming took off 0 bases at V and 0 bases at J, with 10 bases between the two ends. The CDR3 is made up of 16 amino acids. Germline values: CDR1 ENHRY, CDR2 SYGVKD. CDR3: CAISESPAVSTDTQYF. The CDR3 bases are TGTGCCATCAGTGAGTCTCCCGCCGTCAGCACAGATACGCAGTATTTT.

Many counts were recorded for this clonotype. The chain employs TRBV30 and TRBJ1-1; 7 nucleotides align to TRBD1. The trim removed 6 bases at V and 1 base at J, leaving 8 bases unmatched. Germline loops: CDR1 GTSNPN, CDR2 SVGIG (reference sequence). The CDR3 is made up of 14 amino acids. This CDR3 reads CACAPTGTNTEAFF. The CDR3 nucleotides read TGTGCCTGTGCACCGACAGGGACGAACACTGAAGCTTTCTTT. The variable domain in full, with the rest retrieved from reference TRBV30 and TRBJ1-1, is SQTIHQWPATLVQPVGSPLSLECTVEGTSNPNLYWYRQAAGRGLQLLFYSVGIGQISSEVPQNLSASRPQDRQFILSSKKLLLSDSGFYLCACAPTGTNTEAFFGQGTRLTVV.

This clonotype has just a few counts. The chain is built from TRBV2 and TRBJ2-1; 12 positions match TRBD1. The CDR3 spans 15 residues. Germline CDR1 SNHLY, CDR2 FYNNEI. With V trimmed by 7 bases and J by 3 bases, 4 bases remained unmatched. The DNA for the CDR3 is TGTGCCAGCACCGGGACAGGGGGCTTCTACAATGAGCAGTTCTTC. Translation gives CASTGTGGFYNEQFF.

This chain uses TRBV7-2 with TRBJ2-1; 8 bases line up with TRBD2. The length of the CDR3 is 18 residues. The V and J ends lost 4 bases and 4 bases, in that order; junction bases with no gene match: 15. From germline, CDR1 is SGHTA and CDR2 FQGNSA. This CDR3 reads CASSSLMSGSITYNEQFF. The CDR3 nucleotides are TGTGCCAGCAGCTCCCTGATGAGCGGGAGTATTACGTACAATGAGCAGTTCTTC.

The chain joins TRBV7-9 to TRBJ2-3; 8 positions agree with TRBD2. J lost 3 bases, V lost 4 bases, and 9 bases had no gene match. The germline V gene encodes CDR1 SEHNR and CDR2 FQNEAQ (reference sequence). The CDR3 loop spans 16 amino acids. The CDR3 sequence is CASSWSSGLVTDTQYF. CDR3 DNA sequence: TGTGCCAGCAGCTGGAGTTCGGGACTAGTGACAGATACGCAGTATTTT.

This clonotype was picked up a small number of times. V is TRBV20-1 and J is TRBJ2-1; the D gene is possibly TRBD1 (5 bases). Trimming cost V 3 bases and J 6 bases, with 12 bases left between them. Germline assignment: CDR1 DFQATT and CDR2 SNEGSKA (reference sequence). This CDR3 comprises 13 residues. The chain's CDR3 is CSASPWQGNEQFF. Written as DNA, the CDR3 is TGCAGTGCTAGCCCCTGGCAGGGCAATGAGCAGTTCTTC.

This rearrangement joins TRBV9 to TRBJ2-1; 9 positions match TRBD2. V shed 2 bases and J 6 bases; nucleotides not matched to a gene: 3. CDR1 and CDR2 from the germline V gene are SGDLS and YYNGEE. The CDR3 sequence is 14 residues long. CDR3: CASSVSGRGNEQFF. The CDR3 DNA is TGTGCCAGCAGCGTTAGCGGGAGAGGCAATGAGCAGTTCTTC.

This chain connects TRBV10-3 to TRBJ2-7; D might be TRBD1 (6 bases). Trimming cost V 2 bases and J 2 bases, with 10 bases left between them. Germline V gene lookup returns CDR1 ENHRY and CDR2 SYGVKD. This CDR3 contains 14 residues. CDR3 in DNA: TGTGCCATCAGTGAGCCTCGGACAGCCTACGAGCAGTACTTC. Amino acids: CAISEPRTAYEQYF.

V usage is TRBV2 and J usage is TRBJ2-3; the D is unclear. V was shortened by 0 bases and J by 2 bases, with 6 bases between the two germline ends. Germline-derived CDR1 and CDR2 are SNHLY and FYNNEI. This CDR3 has 14 amino acids. The CDR3 protein is CASSEASSTDTQYF. The CDR3 nucleotides are TGTGCCAGCAGTGAAGCGTCCTCCACAGATACGCAGTATTTT.

This clonotype turned up a few times. The rearrangement links TRBV10-3 to TRBJ1-5; D gene uncertain. CDR1 is ENHRY and CDR2 is SYGVKD in the germline V gene. The CDR3 spans 15 residues. V was trimmed by 2 bases and J by 0 bases, leaving 8 bases between them. CDR3 in DNA: TGTGCCATCAGTGAGGGCCAGTTTAGCAATCAGCCCCAGCATTTT. Its translation: CAISEGQFSNQPQHF.

This clonotype was detected only a few times. The rearrangement links TRBV7-9 to TRBJ2-4; possible D gene TRBD2, 7 bases. V was trimmed by 2 bases and J by 1 base, leaving 15 bases between them. The V gene's germline CDR1 is SEHNR and CDR2 FQNEAQ (reference sequence). This CDR3 is 17 amino acids long. In nucleotides, the CDR3 is TGTGCCAGCAGCTTATCGGGGGGCACCGGGGCCAAAAACATTCAGTACTTC. Encoded protein: CASSLSGGTGAKNIQYF.

In this sample, this clonotype turned up a few times. V usage is TRBV24-1 and J usage is TRBJ2-2; TRBD1 aligns across 8 bases. The germline V gene encodes CDR1 KGHDR and CDR2 SFDVKD. Trimming at V came to 9 bases and at J to 4 bases, leaving 6 bases not matched to a gene. This CDR3 contains 14 residues. CDR3 sequence: CATHGQGGTGELFF. The CDR3 nucleotides read TGTGCCACCCACGGACAGGGTGGCACCGGGGAGCTGTTTTTT.

This clonotype was picked up a small number of times. The gene calls are TRBV20-1 and TRBJ2-3, with D tentatively TRBD2 (5 bases). With 5 bases removed from V and 0 bases from J, the gap between germline ends came to 21 bases. Germline lookup yields CDR1 DFQATT and CDR2 SNEGSKA (reference sequence). This CDR3 contains 17 residues. CDR3 in DNA: TGCAGTGCTCGGGTCCTCGGGGTTGCTACTAGCACAGATACGCAGTATTTT. It translates to CSARVLGVATSTDTQYF.

This clonotype was detected a few times. The chain employs TRBV30 and TRBJ2-2; no clear D gene. Germline V gene lookup returns CDR1 GTSNPN and CDR2 SVGIG (reference sequence). The CDR3 has 13 amino acids. V gave up 0 bases and J gave up 5 bases, with 7 bases separating them. This CDR3 is CAWSVIRTGELFF. The CDR3 region has the DNA TGTGCCTGGAGTGTAATACGGACCGGGGAGCTGTTTTTT.

This clonotype was recorded a few times. The V call is TRBV20-1, the J call TRBJ2-1; TRBD2 aligns across 8 bases. Per the germline V gene, CDR1 is DFQATT and CDR2 is SNEGSKA (reference sequence). The CDR3 is made up of 16 amino acids. V shed 3 bases and J 5 bases; nucleotides not matched to a gene: 12. CDR3 DNA: TGCAGTGCTAGGACCCCCGGGACTAGTATTGACAATGAGCAGTTCTTC. Encoded protein: CSARTPGTSIDNEQFF.